This T cell receptor beta chain comes out of a study of T cells in Graves' hyperthyroidism and ophthalmopathy. This clonotype was picked up many times. The antigen is not known. Findings and limits, study-wide: Blood shared most expanded thyroid clonotypes above 0.001.

CDR1 and CDR2 (germline): MNHNS, SASEGT. The CDR3 has 15 residues. V lost 6 bases and J lost 4; bases outside the gene matches: 9. The source material, RNA transcripts, was used to amplify TCR beta CDR3 regions. The TCR CDR3 was amplified in a first-round RT-PCR using the HTBI primer set. MiXCR was run by TCRdb on the multiplex PCR reads, yielding one entry per CDR3 protein. The table records 640,000 or so distinct CDR3 sequences, about 15% of them present only once. The V gene is TRBV6-1, the J gene TRBJ2-5; 9 nucleotides line up with TRBD1. The receptor comes from a woman in her thirties or forties with Graves' ophthalmopathy. The specimen was blood. The CDR3 nucleotides are TGTGCCAGCAGGGACAGGGGCTCGGGTTCAGAGACCCAGTACTTC. This encodes CASRDRGSGSETQYF.